Below, 23 T cell receptor beta chains from the same sample are listed, as sequenced in a study of cytomegalovirus exposure and HLA in healthy donors. PCR amplification relied on 60 Vbeta primers (plus 13 Jbeta primers). Assay: immunoSEQ multiplex PCR; the TCRdb copy retains only in-frame clones and omits some. The sample data list roughly 200,000 clones. The specimen sequenced was PBMCs. These receptors all come from a man between 25 and 39 years old in good health and CMV-seronegative.

The chain uses TRBV6-4 and TRBJ1-2; D might be TRBD1 (6 bases). The germline CDR1 and CDR2 sequences are MRHNA and SNTAGT. The V end was cut by 0 bases, the J end by 6 bases, with 11 bases between. The CDR3 covers 14 residues. The CDR3 DNA follows: TGTGCCAGCAGTGACTCGGGAGGGGGAGATGGCTACACCTTC. The encoded protein is CASSDSGGGDGYTF.

The V call is TRBV28, the J call TRBJ2-5, with 8 nucleotides matching TRBD1. This CDR3 region has 18 residues. Germline CDR1 is MDHEN and CDR2 is SYDVKM. The V segment lost 3 bases and the J segment 4 bases; nucleotides outside the gene matches: 16. CDR3 bases: TGTGCCAGCAGTTTCGGCTTGTCGGGCAGGGGGCTTGGAGAGACCCAGTACTTC. Amino acids: CASSFGLSGRGLGETQYF. Variable domain in full (rest from reference TRBV28 and TRBJ2-5): DVKVTQSSRYLVKRTGEKVFLECVQDMDHENMFWYRQDPGLGLRLIYFSYDVKMKEKGDIPEGYSVSREKKERFSLILESASTNQTSMYLCASSFGLSGRGLGETQYFGPGTRLLVL.

J is TRBJ1-4 and V is TRBV19, with D uncertain. The V and J ends lost 6 bases and 0 bases respectively, with 8 bases between them. This CDR3 has 14 amino acids. Germline CDR1 reads LNHDA; CDR2 reads SQIVND (reference sequence). The CDR3 nucleotides are TGTGCCAGTAGAAGGGAGTCAACTAATGAAAAACTGTTTTTT. Translated: CASRRESTNEKLFF. Full variable domain (missing parts from reference TRBV19 and TRBJ1-4): DGGITQSPKYLFRKEGQNVTLSCEQNLNHDAMYWYRQDPGQGLRLIYYSQIVNDFQKGDIAEGYSVSREKKESFPLTVTSAQKNPTAFYLCASRRESTNEKLFFGSGTQLSVL.

The chain employs TRBV19 and TRBJ1-1, with D uncertain. The CDR3 spans 14 residues. V was cut by 3 bases and J by 3 bases, with 11 bases left in between. CDR1 and CDR2 (germline): LNHDA, SQIVND (reference sequence). The CDR3 reads CASSMMEAYTEAFF. CDR3 DNA sequence: TGTGCCAGTAGTATGATGGAGGCCTACACTGAAGCTTTCTTT.

On this clone: Other DNA sequences within the sample encode an identical CDR3. This chain links TRBV7-9 with TRBJ1-4, with D perhaps matching TRBD1 (6 bases). The CDR3 covers 16 residues. Trimming took 5 bases from V and 6 from J, leaving 19 bases between them. Germline V lookup: CDR1 SEHNR, CDR2 FQNEAQ (reference sequence). CDR3 bases: TGTGCCAGCAGCCTGGACAGCCCGATAGTTCATGAAAAACTGTTTTTT. Residues: CASSLDSPIVHEKLFF.

The J gene is TRBJ2-7, the V gene TRBV18; 13 nucleotides agree with TRBD2. The CDR3 loop spans 16 amino acids. Germline lookup yields CDR1 KGHSH and CDR2 LQKENI. The trim removed 2 bases at V and 4 bases at J, leaving 5 bases unmatched. CDR3 DNA sequence: TGTGCCAGCTCACCAGCCGGACTAGCGGGAGTTTACGAGCAGTACTTC. Its translation: CASSPAGLAGVYEQYF.

This rearrangement joins TRBV4-3 to TRBJ2-5; TRBD1 is a possible D gene (6 bases). CDR1 is LGHNA and CDR2 is YSLEER in the germline V gene. The CDR3 consists of 16 residues. Trimming cost V 0 bases and J 13 bases, with 24 bases left between them. CDR3 region: CASSQDKYEGWGPAYF. The CDR3 bases are TGCGCCAGCAGCCAAGATAAGTATGAAGGTTGGGGGCCCGCGTACTTC.

The genes are TRBV4-1 and TRBJ2-3; TRBD2 agrees at 10 bases. CDR1 and CDR2 (germline): MGHRA, YSYEKL. Trimming took 3 bases from V and 4 from J; bases not matched to a gene: 7. The CDR3 spans 16 residues. CDR3 region: CASSHLAGVGADTQYF. CDR3 sequence (DNA): TGCGCCAGCAGCCACCTAGCGGGAGTGGGGGCAGATACGCAGTATTTT.

V gene TRBV5-1 combines with J gene TRBJ2-1; a weak D match, TRBD2 (6 bases). V was cut by 0 bases and J by 12 bases, with 7 bases left in between. CDR1 SGHRS and CDR2 YFSETQ come from the germline V gene. CDR3 size: 11 residues. The CDR3 sequence is CASSLGEAQFF. The CDR3 coding sequence is TGCGCCAGCAGCTTGGGGGAGGCGCAGTTCTTC.

The chain joins TRBV2 to TRBJ2-2; D is possibly TRBD1 (6 bases). The ends were cut back, 4 bases at V and 1 base at J, with 7 bases in the middle. Germline CDR1 is SNHLY and CDR2 is FYNNEI. The CDR3 is 14 residues long. CDR3 DNA: TGTGCCAGCAGTGGGGACAAGAACACCGGGGAGCTGTTTTTT. Translation: CASSGDKNTGELFF. The full variable domain, in which reference TRBV2 and TRBJ2-2 provide the parts outside the CDR3, is EPEVTQTPSHQVTQMGQEVILRCVPISNHLYFYWYRQILGQKVEFLVSFYNNEISEKSEIFDDQFSVERPDGSNFTLKIRSTKLEDSAMYFCASSGDKNTGELFFGEGSRLTVL.

This rearrangement joins TRBV4-1 to TRBJ2-3, with D possibly TRBD2 on 6 matching bases. The V end lost 4 bases, the J end lost 0 bases, and 14 bases lay between the germline ends. The length of the CDR3 is 16 residues. Per germline, CDR1 MGHRA and CDR2 YSYEKL. CDR3 residues: CASSLRDSVSTDTQYF. The CDR3 nucleotides are TGCGCCAGCAGCCTGCGGGATTCCGTTAGCACAGATACGCAGTATTTT.

The genes are TRBV18 and TRBJ2-3; maybe TRBD2 (5 bases). Trimming pared 2 bases from V and 6 bases from J, leaving 9 bases between. The CDR3 length is 13 residues. In germline, CDR1 is KGHSH, CDR2 LQKENI. CDR3 residues: CASSPGTGDTQYF. The CDR3 DNA sequence: TGTGCCAGCTCACCAGGTACGGGGGATACGCAGTATTTT.

This rearrangement joins TRBV12-5 to TRBJ2-1, with D unresolved. CDR3 size: 13 residues. Germline assignment: CDR1 LGHNT and CDR2 FRNRAP. Trimming pared 2 bases from V and 10 bases from J, leaving 12 bases between. The chain's CDR3 is CASGLSRGYEQFF. The CDR3 DNA reads as TGTGCTAGTGGTTTGTCACGAGGATACGAGCAGTTCTTC.

The rearrangement links TRBV6-5 to TRBJ1-3; no clear D. V was cut by 2 bases and J by 4 bases, with 15 bases left in between. There are 16 residues in the CDR3. The germline V gene encodes CDR1 MNHEY and CDR2 SVGAGI. For the CDR3, the DNA is TGTGCCAGCAGTTACCTATTCCCAGGCGGGGGAAACACCATATATTTT. This encodes CASSYLFPGGGNTIYF.

Of note for this clone: An end of the junction does not agree with germline; a read error may underlie this. Different DNA sequences within this sample yield the same CDR3. The V call is TRBV9, the J call TRBJ1-1, with 7 nucleotides matching TRBD1. CDR1 SGDLS and CDR2 YYNGEE come from the germline V gene. The CDR3 is made up of 16 amino acids. In DNA form, the CDR3 reads TGTGCCAGCAGCGCCCAGCCGGGACAGAGTAACACTGAGGCTTTCTTT. It specifies CASSAQPGQSNTEAFF.

The chain links TRBV2 to TRBJ2-2, with 9 nucleotides matching TRBD1. Per germline, CDR1 SNHLY and CDR2 FYNNEI. V lost 3 bases to trimming and J lost 3 bases; unmatched junction nucleotides: 8. This CDR3 region has 17 residues. CDR3 coding DNA: TGTGCCAGCAGTGACGAAGGACAGGGGAGGCACACCGGGGAGCTGTTTTTT. Its translation: CASSDEGQGRHTGELFF.

The gene calls are TRBV2 and TRBJ1-2; a weak D match, TRBD1 (5 bases). CDR3 length equals 15 residues. Per the germline V gene, CDR1 is SNHLY and CDR2 is FYNNEI. V was trimmed by 1 base and J by 5 bases, leaving 14 bases between them. In DNA form, the CDR3 reads TGTGCCAGCAGTGAAGGACAGCTAATCCTGTATGGCTACACCTTC. It specifies CASSEGQLILYGYTF.

This chain links TRBV5-1 with TRBJ2-2, with D perhaps matching TRBD2 (5 bases). The germline V gene encodes CDR1 SGHRS and CDR2 YFSETQ. The CDR3 runs to 17 residues. With 1 base removed from V and 0 bases from J, the gap between germline ends came to 13 bases. The CDR3 sequence is CASSLNPRGSNTGELFF. As DNA, the CDR3 is TGCGCCAGCAGCTTGAATCCTCGGGGTTCGAACACCGGGGAGCTGTTTTTT.

The chain carries TRBV25-1 and TRBJ2-1; D might be TRBD1 (5 bases). Germline-derived CDR1 and CDR2 are MGHDK and SYGVNS. The V and J ends lost 1 base and 5 bases respectively, with 12 bases between them. The CDR3 extends over 15 amino acids. CDR3 coding DNA: TGTGCCAGCAGTGAATTCCGCATAGGGGACAATGAGCAGTTCTTC. It encodes CASSEFRIGDNEQFF.

The V call is TRBV27, the J call TRBJ2-1, with D hard to call. Trimming took 5 bases from V and 6 from J, leaving 11 bases between them. The CDR3 covers 13 residues. CDR1 is MNHEY, CDR2 SMNVEV, per germline (reference sequence). The CDR3 coding sequence is TGTGCCAGCAGTCCCGACATGGGCAATGAGCAGTTCTTC. This codes for CASSPDMGNEQFF.

V usage is TRBV7-9 and J usage is TRBJ2-7; 8 bases are shared with TRBD2. CDR3 length: 17 residues. The V and J ends lost 5 bases and 3 bases, in that order; junction bases with no gene match: 15. Germline loops: CDR1 SEHNR, CDR2 FQNEAQ (reference sequence). CDR3 nucleotide sequence: TGTGCCAGCAGCAATGGACAACCACCGGGAGGGTACTACGAGCAGTACTTC. Its protein product is CASSNGQPPGGYYEQYF.

The chain links TRBV15 to TRBJ2-6; tentatively, D is TRBD2 (6 bases). V lost 5 bases and J lost 4, with 12 bases in between. This CDR3 comprises 15 residues. Germline CDR1 and CDR2: LNHNV and YYDKDF (reference sequence). DNA for the CDR3: TGTGCCACCAGCGCGGCGGGGACCGGGGCCAACGTCCTGACTTTC. Translated: CATSAAGTGANVLTF.

This clone is identified as medium-sized (0.01 to 0.1%) from frequency. This sequence joins TRBV4-2 and TRBJ1-1; no clear D. V was cut by 0 bases and J by 8 bases, with 16 bases left in between. The CDR3 totals 15 residues. Per the germline V gene, CDR1 is LGHNA and CDR2 is YNFKEQ. The CDR3, as DNA: TGTGCCAGCAGCCAAGAATTGGGGAGCCTAAGAGAAGCTTTCTTT. This translates into CASSQELGSLREAFF.